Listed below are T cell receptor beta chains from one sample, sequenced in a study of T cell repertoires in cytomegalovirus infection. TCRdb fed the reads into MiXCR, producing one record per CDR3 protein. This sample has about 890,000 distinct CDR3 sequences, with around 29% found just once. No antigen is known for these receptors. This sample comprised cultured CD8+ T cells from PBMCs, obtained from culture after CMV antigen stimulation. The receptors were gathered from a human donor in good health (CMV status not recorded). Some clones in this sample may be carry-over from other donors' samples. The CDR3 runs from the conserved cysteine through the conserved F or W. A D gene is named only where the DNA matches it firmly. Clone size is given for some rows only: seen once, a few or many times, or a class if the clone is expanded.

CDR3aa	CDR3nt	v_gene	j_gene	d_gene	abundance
CASSRSGGSRGTGELFF	TGTGCCAGCAGTAGGAGCGGGGGGTCCCGTGGGACCGGGGAGCTGTTTTTT	TRBV12-3/TRBV12-4	TRBJ2-2	TRBD2	NA
CASSQLQGSNTEAFF	TGCGCCAGCAGTCAATTACAGGGGTCTAACACTGAAGCTTTCTTT	TRBV4-1	TRBJ1-1	TRBD1	NA
CASSQVGRGPSYNEQFF	TGCGCCAGCAGCCAAGTTGGACGGGGGCCTTCCTACAATGAGCAGTTCTTC	TRBV4-1	TRBJ2-1	NA	few
CASSSPGQGISPLHF	TGTGCCAGCAGTTCCCCGGGACAGGGGATTTCACCCCTCCACTTT	TRBV6-6	TRBJ1-6	TRBD1	NA
CASSSKTATNEKLFF	TGTGCCAGCAGCTCCAAGACAGCAACTAATGAAAAACTGTTTTTT	TRBV7-2	TRBJ1-4	NA	many
CASSLRGGQGNQPQHF	TGTGCCAGCAGTTTGAGGGGGGGACAGGGGAACCAGCCCCAGCATTTT	TRBV27	TRBJ1-5	TRBD1	few
CASSLAGPQVPIGNEQFF	TGTGCCAGCAGCTTAGCGGGGCCCCAGGTACCGATTGGGAATGAGCAGTTCTTC	TRBV7-6	TRBJ2-1	NA	many
CASSYSGPTDTQYF	TGTGCCAGCAGTTACTCGGGCCCAACGGATACGCAGTATTTT	TRBV6-2/TRBV6-3	TRBJ2-3	NA	many
CASQAAWAGNEQFF	TGTGCCAGCCAGGCTGCCTGGGCTGGCAATGAGCAGTTCTTC	TRBV2	TRBJ2-1	NA	NA
CAIPSGPGAGELFF	TGTGCCATCCCGTCGGGGCCAGGGGCCGGGGAGCTGTTTTTT	TRBV10-3	TRBJ2-2	NA	NA
CASSAPGLGELFF	TGTGCCAGCAGCGCCCCAGGGCTCGGGGAGCTGTTTTTT	TRBV9	TRBJ2-2	NA	NA
CASSQAARAYEQYF	TGCGCCAGCAGCCAAGCGGCCAGGGCCTACGAGCAGTACTTC	TRBV4-1	TRBJ2-7	NA	NA
CASRPLADPRDTQYF	TGTGCCAGCAGACCCCTAGCGGACCCCCGAGATACGCAGTATTTT	TRBV7-9	TRBJ2-3	TRBD2	many
CASSQVVLEGTEAFF	TGCGCCAGCAGCCAAGTAGTGCTGGAAGGGACTGAAGCTTTCTTT	TRBV4-1	TRBJ1-1	NA	few
CASSRTGGARDEQYF	TGTGCCAGCAGCCGCACCGGGGGGGCAAGGGACGAGCAGTACTTC	TRBV5-5	TRBJ2-7	TRBD2	once
CASSFIQGSTF	TGTGCCAGCAGTTTTATACAGGGGAGCACCTTC	TRBV28	TRBJ1-2	TRBD1	many
CASSFNVLTTGLTDTQYF	TGTGCCAGCAGTTTCAACGTCCTAACGACAGGGCTCACAGATACGCAGTATTTT	TRBV12-3/TRBV12-4	TRBJ2-3	TRBD1	few
CASSPVNRGGTEAFF	TGTGCCAGCAGTCCCGTGAACAGGGGGGGCACTGAAGCTTTCTTT	TRBV6-1	TRBJ1-1	TRBD1	many
CASSLEQGGKLFF	TGTGCCAGCAGTTTGGAACAGGGCGGAAAACTGTTTTTT	TRBV12-3/TRBV12-4	TRBJ1-4	NA	few
CASSRTSGGADTRYF	TGTGCCAGCAGCCGTACTAGCGGGGGGGCAGATACGCGGTATTTT	TRBV7-2	TRBJ2-3	TRBD2	NA
CATSPRTALNEKLFF	TGTGCCACCAGCCCCCGGACAGCCCTTAATGAAAAACTGTTTTTT	TRBV15	TRBJ1-4	NA	once
CASAGDTQYF	TGTGCCAGCGCCGGAGATACGCAGTATTTT	TRBV6-8	TRBJ2-3	NA	few
CAIFDRGYEQYF	TGTGCCATCTTTGACAGGGGTTACGAGCAGTACTTC	TRBV6-6	TRBJ2-7	TRBD1	few
CASSLRGAGADTQYF	TGCGCCAGCAGCTTAAGGGGCGCGGGGGCAGATACGCAGTATTTT	TRBV5-1	TRBJ2-3	TRBD2	many
CASSYDPSGTGSYEQYF	TGTGCCAGCAGTTACGATCCTTCCGGGACAGGGTCCTACGAGCAGTACTTC	TRBV12-3/TRBV12-4	TRBJ2-7	TRBD1	few
CASSKRGFETQYF	TGTGCCAGCAGCAAGCGAGGGTTCGAGACCCAGTACTTC	TRBV9	TRBJ2-5	NA	NA
CASSGGLASYNEQFF	TGCGCCAGCAGCGGGGGACTAGCCTCCTACAATGAGCAGTTCTTC	TRBV5-1	TRBJ2-1	TRBD2	NA
CASSFGRGGVNYEQYF	TGTGCCAGCAGCTTTGGGAGGGGAGGTGTAAACTACGAGCAGTACTTC	TRBV11-2	TRBJ2-7	TRBD2	NA
CASSQLTSGGHNEQFF	TGCGCCAGCAGCCAATTGACTAGCGGGGGCCACAATGAGCAGTTCTTC	TRBV4-1	TRBJ2-1	TRBD2	once
CATAEGDGGELFF	TGTGCCACCGCGGAGGGGGATGGCGGGGAGCTGTTTTTT	TRBV15	TRBJ2-2	NA	NA
CASSQDSWTGNSYGYTF	TGCGCCAGCAGCCAAGATAGTTGGACAGGGAACTCCTATGGCTACACCTTC	TRBV4-1	TRBJ1-2	TRBD1	NA
CASSDTGGNSPLHF	TGTGCCAGCAGCGATACAGGGGGCAATTCACCCCTCCACTTT	TRBV6-5	TRBJ1-6	TRBD1	NA
CSAREQDNSPLHF	TGCAGTGCTAGAGAACAGGATAATTCACCCCTCCACTTT	TRBV20-1	TRBJ1-6	NA	many
CAISEWKGFSYGYTF	TGTGCCATCAGTGAGTGGAAGGGTTTCTCCTATGGCTACACCTTC	TRBV10-3	TRBJ1-2	NA	NA
CAISDLALYSYNEQFF	TGTGCCATCAGTGACTTAGCACTCTACTCCTACAATGAGCAGTTCTTC	TRBV10-3	TRBJ2-1	NA	NA
CASSTRRGNSPLHF	TGTGCCAGTAGTACCAGAAGAGGTAATTCACCCCTCCACTTT	TRBV19	TRBJ1-6	NA	NA
CATSRDHAGNWGSGANVLTF	TGTGCCACCAGCAGAGATCACGCGGGGAATTGGGGCTCTGGGGCCAACGTCCTGACTTTC	TRBV15	TRBJ2-6	NA	NA
CASSPTDSNTEAFF	TGTGCCAGCAGCCCGACAGATTCGAACACTGAAGCTTTCTTT	TRBV7-9	TRBJ1-1	NA	few
CASSEFRGSYNEQFF	TGCGCCAGCAGTGAGTTTAGGGGCTCCTACAATGAGCAGTTCTTC	TRBV10-2	TRBJ2-1	NA	NA
CATDNEQFF	TGTGCCACCGACAATGAGCAGTTCTTC	TRBV2	TRBJ2-1	NA	few
CASSLPEYQETQYF	TGTGCCAGCAGCTTACCGGAGTACCAAGAGACCCAGTACTTC	TRBV7-9	TRBJ2-5	NA	NA
CSAPLGRVNTEAFF	TGCAGTGCCCCCCTAGGCAGGGTGAACACTGAAGCTTTCTTT	TRBV20-1	TRBJ1-1	NA	NA
CASSPPSGPYNSPLHF	TGTGCCAGCTCACCACCGTCCGGGCCCTATAATTCACCCCTCCACTTT	TRBV18	TRBJ1-6	NA	NA
CASSLFQRGASTGELFF	TGTGCCAGCAGTTTATTCCAGCGGGGGGCGAGCACCGGGGAGCTGTTTTTT	TRBV27	TRBJ2-2	TRBD2	many
CASSQKSGGNAYNEQFF	TGCGCCAGCAGCCAAAAGAGCGGGGGCAACGCCTACAATGAGCAGTTCTTC	TRBV4-1	TRBJ2-1	TRBD2	few
CATKRGAGNEKLFF	TGTGCCACAAAGAGAGGCGCCGGTAATGAAAAACTGTTTTTT	TRBV7-8	TRBJ1-4	NA	many
CASSFDVNYGYTF	TGTGCCAGCAGCTTCGATGTTAACTATGGCTACACCTTC	TRBV7-2	TRBJ1-2	NA	many
CASSLSVGDRGTDTQYF	TGTGCCAGCAGTTTATCGGTGGGGGACCGGGGGACAGATACGCAGTATTTT	TRBV27	TRBJ2-3	NA	NA
CASSLGARELFF	TGTGCCAGCAGCTTGGGAGCGAGGGAGCTGTTTTTT	TRBV5-4	TRBJ2-2	NA	NA
CASTLGGSPLHF	TGTGCCAGCACCTTGGGCGGTTCACCCCTCCACTTT	TRBV25-1	TRBJ1-6	NA	few
CATSDYSSNQPQHF	TGTGCCACCAGTGATTACAGTAGCAATCAGCCCCAGCATTTT	TRBV24-1	TRBJ1-5	NA	few
CASSYSSGSGSPLHF	TGTGCCAGCAGTTACTCGAGCGGGTCGGGATCACCCCTCCACTTT	TRBV6-5	TRBJ1-6	NA	few
CASSPKTQGVWYGYTF	TGTGCCAGCAGCCCAAAAACCCAGGGAGTTTGGTATGGCTACACCTTC	TRBV7-8	TRBJ1-2	NA	many
CASNSGTGPKGVFYTF	TGTGCCAGTAACTCCGGGACAGGCCCTAAAGGGGTTTTCTACACCTTC	TRBV19	TRBJ1-2	TRBD1	once
CASLPQGRSYNEQFF	TGTGCCAGTCTCCCACAGGGCCGCTCCTACAATGAGCAGTTCTTC	TRBV4-2	TRBJ2-1	NA	NA